The 14 T cell receptor beta chains below were found in one sample sequenced in a study of blood T cell repertoires in COVID-19. Method: immunoSEQ multiplex PCR; TCRdb's copy keeps in-frame clones and lacks some. The sample lists roughly 170,000 clones, about 90% seen once, with about 20% in the top ten. Specimen: peripheral blood. These receptors were collected from a man in his 70s with active or convalescent COVID-19.

The chain carries TRBV9 and TRBJ2-1; TRBD2 matches at 11 bases. Per germline, CDR1 SGDLS and CDR2 YYNGEE. The CDR3 spans 16 residues. V was clipped by 0 bases and J by 4 bases; unmatched bases: 3. Here the CDR3 reads CASSVGSGRGYNEQFF. DNA for the CDR3: TGTGCCAGCAGCGTAGGTAGCGGGAGGGGGTACAATGAGCAGTTCTTC.

The chain's CDR3 is CASSPWGGEPYEQYF. Here the CDR3 DNA reads TGTGCCAGCAGCCCCTGGGGGGGCGAACCCTACGAGCAGTACTTC. This sequence joins TRBV9 and TRBJ2-7; the D gene is possibly TRBD2 (7 bases). The length of the CDR3 is 15 residues. V dropped 4 bases and J dropped 2 bases, with 16 bases sitting between them. Germline CDR1 is SGDLS and CDR2 is YYNGEE.

This clone was found once. This rearrangement joins TRBV7-7 to TRBJ2-5, with a weak D call TRBD1 (5 bases). The V end was cut by 5 bases, the J end by 8 bases, with 12 bases between. This CDR3 contains 12 residues. CDR1 is SSHAT and CDR2 is FNYEAQ in the germline V gene (reference sequence). The CDR3 region is CASSRQGGTQYF. Written as DNA, the CDR3 is TGTGCCAGCAGCCGCCAGGGTGGAACCCAGTACTTC.

There are a few counts of this clone. The chain recombines TRBV5-1 with TRBJ1-6, with 7 bases matching TRBD1. The V gene's germline CDR1 is SGHRS and CDR2 YFSETQ. V gave up 4 bases and J gave up 6 bases; unmatched junction bases: 16. The CDR3 runs to 18 residues. The CDR3, as DNA: TGCGCCAGCAGCCCGAGGACAGGATTGCAAATATTTAATTCACCCCTCCACTTT. Its translation is CASSPRTGLQIFNSPLHF.

This clone was seen many times. The rearrangement links TRBV7-9 to TRBJ1-1, with D possibly being TRBD1 (6 bases). This CDR3 is 16 amino acids long. The germline CDR1 and CDR2 sequences are SEHNR and FQNEAQ (reference sequence). V lost 5 bases to trimming and J lost 3 bases, with 19 bases between them. CDR3 nucleotides: TGTGCCAGCAGCAGCGACGTTCCACAGGGCTACACTGAAGCTTTCTTT. Translating gives CASSSDVPQGYTEAFF.

The chain carries TRBV28 and TRBJ1-1, with a weak D call TRBD1 (5 bases). The CDR3 has 17 amino acids. V was trimmed by 6 bases and J by 0 bases, leaving 20 bases between them. The germline V gene has CDR1 MDHEN and CDR2 SYDVKM. The CDR3 reads CASSPLQGRAMNTEAFF. The CDR3 DNA follows: TGTGCCAGCAGCCCGCTCCAGGGCAGGGCAATGAACACTGAAGCTTTCTTT.

V gene TRBV15 combines with J gene TRBJ2-1, with 13 bases identical to TRBD2. The CDR3 has 21 amino acids. V was pared by 6 bases and J by 8 bases, with 25 bases of the junction left unmatched. Germline CDR1 reads LNHNV; CDR2 reads YYDKDF (reference sequence). CDR3 region: CATRREGAGTSGIADLDEQFF. CDR3 nucleotide sequence: TGTGCCACCAGGAGGGAAGGGGCCGGGACTAGCGGGATCGCGGATCTGGATGAGCAGTTCTTC. Using reference TRBV15 and TRBJ2-1 for the parts outside the CDR3, the full variable domain is DAMVIQNPRYQVTQFGKPVTLSCSQTLNHNVMYWYQQKSSQAPKLLFHYYDKDFNNEADTPDNFQSRRPNTSFCFLDIRSPGLGDTAMYLCATRREGAGTSGIADLDEQFFGPGTRLTVL.

This clone was seen only once. The chain uses TRBV11-2 and TRBJ2-7, with 12 bases matching TRBD2. The CDR3 spans 15 residues. Germline assignment: CDR1 SGHAT and CDR2 FQNNGV. Trimming cost V 3 bases and J 1 base; bases outside gene matches: 1. The CDR3 reads CASSFGLAGSYEQYF. DNA for the CDR3: TGTGCCAGCAGCTTCGGACTAGCGGGGTCCTACGAGCAGTACTTC. The whole variable domain, remainder taken from reference TRBV11-2 and TRBJ2-7, is EAGVAQSPRYKIIEKRQSVAFWCNPISGHATLYWYQQILGQGPKLLIQFQNNGVVDDSQLPKDRFSAERLKGVDSTLKIQPAKLEDSAVYLCASSFGLAGSYEQYFGPGTRLTVT.

V and J are TRBV7-2 and TRBJ2-3, with 10 nucleotides matching TRBD2. The CDR3 extends over 15 amino acids. V shed 5 bases and J 3 bases; nucleotides not matched to a gene: 5. In germline, CDR1 is SGHTA, CDR2 FQGNSA. The CDR3 region has the DNA TGTGCCAGCAGCATTAGCGGGGGGTGGACAGATACGCAGTATTTT. Protein product: CASSISGGWTDTQYF.

This chain connects TRBV4-3 to TRBJ1-3; maybe TRBD1 (5 bases). CDR3 length: 15 residues. V gave up 0 bases and J gave up 4 bases, with 10 bases separating them. The germline CDR1 and CDR2 sequences are LGHNA and YSLEER. The CDR3 DNA follows: TGCGCCAGCAGCCAAGATATCAGGGTCGGAAACACCATATATTTT. It codes for CASSQDIRVGNTIYF.

This chain uses TRBV7-2 with TRBJ2-5; the match to TRBD2 covers 14 bases. Germline V CDR1 and CDR2: SGHTA, FQGNSA. V was clipped by 5 bases and J by 2 bases; unmatched bases: 1. The CDR3 length is 15 residues. The CDR3 bases are TGTGCCAGCAGCGGACTAGCGGGAGGACAAGAGACCCAGTACTTC. Encoded protein: CASSGLAGGQETQYF.

The chain joins TRBV3-1 (or the pseudogene TRBV3-2) to TRBJ2-3; 13 nucleotides agree with TRBD2. J was trimmed by 4 bases and V by 1 base; bases with no gene match: 8. CDR3 length equals 18 residues. Germline V gene lookup returns CDR1 LGHDT and CDR2 YNNKEL (reference sequence). This chain's CDR3 is CASSQVPGLAGKPDTQYF. The CDR3 bases are TGTGCCAGCAGCCAAGTCCCGGGACTAGCGGGGAAGCCAGATACGCAGTATTTT.

V is TRBV18 and J is TRBJ2-1, with 8 nucleotides matching TRBD2. Per germline, CDR1 KGHSH and CDR2 LQKENI. V was clipped by 2 bases and J by 8 bases; unmatched bases: 8. This CDR3 has 15 residues. CDR3 region: CASSPGQAGVDEQFF. In DNA form, the CDR3 reads TGTGCCAGCTCACCAGGTCAAGCGGGGGTGGATGAGCAGTTCTTC.

The genes are TRBV6-2 or TRBV6-3 and TRBJ1-5; 9 bases map to TRBD1. The germline V gene encodes CDR1 MNHEY and CDR2 SVGEGT. CDR3 length: 16 amino acids. Unmatched junction bases numbered 7, after V lost 2 bases and J lost 5 bases. The CDR3 loop reads CASSYLRGQGDQPQHF. In nucleotides, the CDR3 is TGTGCCAGCAGTTACCTACGGGGACAGGGAGATCAGCCCCAGCATTTT.